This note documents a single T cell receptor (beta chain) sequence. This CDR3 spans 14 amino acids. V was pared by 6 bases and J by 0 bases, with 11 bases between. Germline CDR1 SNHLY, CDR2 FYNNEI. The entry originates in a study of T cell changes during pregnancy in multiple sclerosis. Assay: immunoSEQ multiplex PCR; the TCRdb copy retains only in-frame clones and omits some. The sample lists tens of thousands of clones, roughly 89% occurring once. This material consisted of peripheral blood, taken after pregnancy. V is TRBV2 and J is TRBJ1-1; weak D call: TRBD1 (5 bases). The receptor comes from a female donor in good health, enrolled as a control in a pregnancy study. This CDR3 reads CASRRQPLNTEAFF. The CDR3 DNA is TGTGCCAGCAGACGACAGCCACTGAACACTGAAGCTTTCTTT.